These T cell receptor beta chains were read from a single sample in a study of human thymus T cells. Produced via immunoSEQ multiplex PCR; TCRdb's table is partial and in-frame only. This table holds about 60,000 clones, 85% to 95% found once. The sequencing input was blood. These receptors were collected from a boy in the first two years of life with a congenital heart defect but otherwise immunologically healthy. Each CDR3 is given with its conserved first and last residue. The order of the fields is CDR3 protein, CDR3 DNA, D gene, clone size, V gene, J gene. D genes are given only for firm matches. Some rows have no size entry. The others give once, few or many, or a class for an expanded clone.

CDR3 protein: CASSVTTKSGNPYNEQFF
CDR3 DNA: TGTGCCAGCAGTGTGACAACCAAAAGCGGGAATCCTTACAATGAGCAGTTCTTC
D gene: TRBD2
clone size: -
V gene: TRBV6-1
J gene: TRBJ2-1

CDR3 protein: CARSFPGPRTPSSYNEQFF
CDR3 DNA: TGTGCCAGAAGCTTCCCGGGACCGAGGACTCCCAGCTCCTACAATGAGCAGTTCTTC
D gene: -
clone size: -
V gene: TRBV7-5
J gene: TRBJ2-1

CDR3 protein: CASSLAVPSGGANVLTF
CDR3 DNA: TGTGCCAGCAGCTTAGCGGTCCCGTCGGGAGGGGCCAACGTCCTGACTTTC
D gene: -
clone size: -
V gene: TRBV7-2
J gene: TRBJ2-6

CDR3 protein: CASSQSGTFWGSNSPLHF
CDR3 DNA: TGTGCCAGCAGCCAATCAGGGACATTCTGGGGGTCTAATTCACCCCTCCACTTT
D gene: -
clone size: -
V gene: TRBV16
J gene: TRBJ1-6

CDR3 protein: CASRKTPNTEAFF
CDR3 DNA: TGTGCCAGCAGAAAGACTCCGAACACTGAAGCTTTCTTT
D gene: -
clone size: -
V gene: TRBV2
J gene: TRBJ1-1

CDR3 protein: CASSEWPGAEAFF
CDR3 DNA: TGCGCCAGCAGTGAGTGGCCGGGGGCTGAAGCTTTCTTT
D gene: -
clone size: -
V gene: TRBV10-1
J gene: TRBJ1-1

CDR3 protein: CASSYSTGGSYEQYF
CDR3 DNA: TGTGCCAGCAGTTACTCGACTGGCGGATCCTACGAGCAGTACTTC
D gene: -
clone size: -
V gene: TRBV6-5
J gene: TRBJ2-7

CDR3 protein: CASSWGPLYGYTF
CDR3 DNA: TGTGCCAGCAGTTGGGGACCGCTCTATGGCTACACCTTC
D gene: -
clone size: -
V gene: TRBV27
J gene: TRBJ1-2

CDR3 protein: CASMRREGEKLFF
CDR3 DNA: TGTGCCAGTATGAGGAGGGAAGGCGAAAAACTGTTTTTT
D gene: -
clone size: -
V gene: TRBV19
J gene: TRBJ1-4

CDR3 protein: CASSLRGLAGDEQFF
CDR3 DNA: TGCGCCAGCAGCTTGCGAGGACTAGCGGGTGATGAGCAGTTCTTC
D gene: TRBD2
clone size: once
V gene: TRBV5-1
J gene: TRBJ2-1

CDR3 protein: CASSLGPGRGSYNEQFF
CDR3 DNA: TGTGCCAGCAGCTTAGGTCCCGGGAGAGGGTCCTACAATGAGCAGTTCTTC
D gene: -
clone size: -
V gene: TRBV7-9
J gene: TRBJ2-1

CDR3 protein: CASSATSGGLYNEQFF
CDR3 DNA: TGTGCCAGCAGTGCGACTAGCGGGGGGCTTTACAATGAGCAGTTCTTC
D gene: TRBD2
clone size: -
V gene: TRBV6-1
J gene: TRBJ2-1

CDR3 protein: CASSQGLAGVNEQFF
CDR3 DNA: TGTGCCAGCAGCCAGGGACTAGCGGGAGTCAATGAGCAGTTCTTC
D gene: TRBD2
clone size: -
V gene: TRBV13
J gene: TRBJ2-1

CDR3 protein: CATSRDRGNEKLFF
CDR3 DNA: TGTGCCACCAGCAGAGACAGGGGTAATGAAAAACTGTTTTTT
D gene: -
clone size: -
V gene: TRBV15
J gene: TRBJ1-4

CDR3 protein: CASSEGTGINQPQHF
CDR3 DNA: TGTGCCAGCAGTGAGGGGACAGGAATCAATCAGCCCCAGCATTTT
D gene: TRBD1
clone size: -
V gene: TRBV6-1
J gene: TRBJ1-5

CDR3 protein: CGLAGTDTQYF
CDR3 DNA: TGTGGGCTAGCGGGCACAGATACGCAGTATTTT
D gene: TRBD2
clone size: -
V gene: TRBV30
J gene: TRBJ2-3

CDR3 protein: CASSLYSGTGENEQYF
CDR3 DNA: TGCGCCAGCAGCTTGTACTCCGGGACAGGGGAAAACGAGCAGTACTTC
D gene: TRBD1
clone size: -
V gene: TRBV5-1
J gene: TRBJ2-7

CDR3 protein: CASSEWQGARSPLHF
CDR3 DNA: TGTGCCAGCAGTGAATGGCAGGGGGCGCGGTCACCCCTCCACTTT
D gene: TRBD1
clone size: -
V gene: TRBV6-1
J gene: TRBJ1-6